This T cell receptor (beta chain) came from a study of CD8 T cells in Susac syndrome. Study summary: When blood was collected, patients with Susac syndrome were therapy-naive, were taking corticosteroids, or were receiving intravenous immunoglobulin alone.

Definite or probable Susac syndrome was diagnosed using recently defined diagnostic criteria. Trimming cost V 4 bases and J 5 bases; bases outside gene matches: 14. Germline V gives CDR1 SGDLS, CDR2 YYNGEE. The CDR3 consists of 16 residues. On this clonotype: The antigen is not known.

General observations from the study: Clonal CD8+ expansion in Susac was highest in TEMRA cells and active patients.

RNA totalling 0.5 to 1 ug underwent reverse transcription with random hexamers. Amplification of TCR beta CDR3 was carried out by immunoSEQ multiplex PCR, which covered 54 Vbeta and 13 Jbeta segments. MiXCR was run by TCRdb on the immunoSEQ multiplex PCR reads, yielding one entry per CDR3 protein. Here the sample spans about 120,000 distinct CDR3 sequences, over 90% being singletons. The receptor comes from a human donor with Susac syndrome. The specimen sequenced was CD8+ T cells from PBMCs. The rearrangement joins TRBV9 to TRBJ2-5, with 7 bases aligning to TRBD1. The CDR3 spells CASSPPRGGQYETQYF. The CDR3 DNA sequence: TGTGCCAGCAGCCCGCCACGAGGGGGCCAGTATGAGACCCAGTACTTC. Supplemented by reference TRBV9 and TRBJ2-5, the full variable domain reads DSGVTQTPKHLITATGQRVTLRCSPRSGDLSVYWYQQSLDQGLQFLIQYYNGEERAKGNILERFSAQQFPDLHSELNLSSLELGDSALYFCASSPPRGGQYETQYFGPGTRLLVL.